This T cell receptor beta chain was obtained from a study of shared clonotypes between healthy human individuals. The study, taken as a whole, reports: Against clonotypes common to all four donors, non-shared ones had lower generation probabilities. Richness estimates generally favored naive over memory subsets. Around 5% of naive CD4 clonotypes were common to a few donors.

This CDR3 comprises 20 residues. Germline trimming cut 2 bases from V and 2 bases from J; bases unmatched to any gene: 21. CDR1 SGHRS and CDR2 YFSETQ come from the germline V gene. Concerning this clone itself: The target antigen is unknown.

Every donor was a Caucasian adult from Nashville, Tennessee. TCRdb's table, derived via immunoSEQ multiplex PCR, lists solely in-frame clones and lacks some. The repertoire has 2 million to 3 million clones, approximately 93% of them found once; the top ten carry 0.36%. The sequence derives from a man aged 18 to 29 in good health. Some clones in this sample may be carry-over from other donors' samples. The chain uses TRBV5-1 and TRBJ1-2; 7 nucleotides line up with TRBD1. Sequencing was performed on naive CD4+ T cells from PBMCs. Regarding subset: CD45RA+ positively selected. The CDR3 nucleotides read TGCGCCAGCAGCTTCAATTACAGGGGACCGGATACCATACTAAACTATGGCTACACCTTC. Translated, it gives CASSFNYRGPDTILNYGYTF.